This T cell receptor (beta chain) stems from a study of CXCR3-negative and CXCR3-positive naive CD8 T cells. Germline V gene data show CDR1 as DFQATT and CDR2 as SNEGSKA (reference sequence). CDR3 length: 16 residues. UMI-labeled 5' RACE yielded the TRB cDNA libraries. TCRdb reprocessed the 5' RACE reads and stores each CDR3 protein as one record, lacking DNA. Reported are more than 35,000 distinct CDR3 sequences; the ten largest clones contain more than 14%. With regard to this clonotype: What it binds is not known.

Study-wide findings and caveats: Both naive subsets, CXCR3-negative and CXCR3-positive, displayed similar TRBV-TRBJ usage, unlike memory cells. Once cells were cryopreserved, CXCR3 expression went down partly, and most assays used fresh PBMCs. Memory CD8+ cells had much lower diversity, and both naive subsets had comparably high diversity.

The J gene is TRBJ1-1, the V gene TRBV20-1; the D gene TCRdb calls, TRBD1, cannot be checked with no DNA. The specimen sequenced was memory CD8+ T cells from blood. The receptor's source is a human donor in good health. Some clones in this sample may be carry-over from other donors' samples. The chain's CDR3 is CSARDLGQGENTEAFF.